These 18 T cell receptor beta chains share one sample of origin, sequenced in a study of cytomegalovirus exposure and HLA in healthy donors. The study ran its PCR with 60 Vbeta and 13 Jbeta primers. This table comes from immunoSEQ multiplex PCR, and its TCRdb copy is limited to in-frame clones, with some not included. Of 150,000 to 180,000 clones in the sample, 74% were seen once. Sequencing used PBMCs. Receptors originate from a man under 40 in good health and CMV-seronegative.

The chain carries TRBV4-3 and TRBJ2-4; D unclear. V was shortened by 4 bases and J by 0 bases, with 10 bases between the two germline ends. Germline V gene sequence: CDR1 LGHNA, CDR2 YSLEER. This CDR3 contains 15 residues. The CDR3 DNA sequence: TGCGCCAGCAGCCCCGCTATCCTAGCCAAAAACATTCAGTACTTC. Amino acid sequence: CASSPAILAKNIQYF.

The sample holds one count of this clone. This chain links TRBV10-3 with TRBJ2-1; TRBD1 aligns across 9 bases. The J segment lost 8 bases and the V segment lost 6 bases, leaving 8 bases of the junction unmatched. The CDR3 extends over 14 amino acids. CDR1 and CDR2 from the germline V gene are ENHRY and SYGVKD. CDR3 bases: TGTGCCATCAGAGGGGACAGGGACCGGGATGAGCAGTTCTTC. It codes for CAIRGDRDRDEQFF.

The chain uses TRBV6-1 and TRBJ1-3; D gene unclear. The ends were cut back, 7 bases at V and 0 bases at J, with 10 bases in the middle. CDR3 length equals 14 residues. Germline loops: CDR1 MNHNS, CDR2 SASEGT. CDR3 in DNA: TGTGCCAGCAATAACAGATACTCTGGAAACACCATATATTTT. This codes for CASNNRYSGNTIYF.

The table lists this clone with a few counts. The chain links TRBV27 to TRBJ2-2, with TRBD1 matching over 7 bases. Trimming cost V 5 bases and J 5 bases; bases outside gene matches: 8. This CDR3 is built from 15 residues. The germline V gene encodes CDR1 MNHEY and CDR2 SMNVEV (reference sequence). This chain's CDR3 is CASSRQGSWTGELFF. The DNA for the CDR3 is TGTGCCAGCAGTCGACAGGGCTCATGGACCGGGGAGCTGTTTTTT.

V and J are TRBV19 and TRBJ1-4; TRBD1 is a possible D gene (6 bases). The germline V and J ends were trimmed by 4 bases and 5 bases, with 11 bases remaining between them. This CDR3 is built from 14 residues. Germline V gene lookup returns CDR1 LNHDA and CDR2 SQIVND (reference sequence). The chain's CDR3 is CASSNGQMNEKLFF. CDR3 in DNA: TGTGCCAGTAGTAACGGACAGATGAATGAAAAACTGTTTTTT. The full variable domain, completed using reference TRBV19 and TRBJ1-4, is DGGITQSPKYLFRKEGQNVTLSCEQNLNHDAMYWYRQDPGQGLRLIYYSQIVNDFQKGDIAEGYSVSREKKESFPLTVTSAQKNPTAFYLCASSNGQMNEKLFFGSGTQLSVL.

In this sample, this clone turned up once. The J gene is TRBJ2-7, the V gene TRBV19; D gene unclear. The CDR3 runs to 12 residues. Germline loops: CDR1 LNHDA, CDR2 SQIVND (reference sequence). V was cut by 5 bases and J by 4 bases, with 9 bases left in between. CDR3 sequence: CASSSQVYEQYF. The CDR3 coding sequence is TGTGCCAGTAGTTCCCAGGTTTACGAGCAGTACTTC.

About this clone itself: The identical CDR3 is also encoded by other nucleotide sequences in the sample. This chain links TRBV7-2 with TRBJ1-5; no definite D call. Germline values: CDR1 SGHTA, CDR2 FQGNSA. This CDR3 is built from 13 residues. The ends were cut back, 5 bases at V and 4 bases at J, with 9 bases in the middle. The CDR3 bases are TGTGCCAGCAGCCTTCGAGGGAATCAGCCCCAGCATTTT. Its protein product is CASSLRGNQPQHF.

The V call is TRBV20-1, the J call TRBJ1-2; D is undetermined. Trimming pared 7 bases from V and 6 bases from J, leaving 6 bases between. This CDR3 is built from 9 residues. CDR1 and CDR2 (germline): DFQATT, SNEGSKA (reference sequence). The CDR3 sequence: CSGGHGYTF. Here the CDR3 DNA reads TGCAGTGGAGGTCATGGCTACACCTTC.

The rearrangement links TRBV27 to TRBJ2-2, with D possibly matching TRBD2 (6 bases). CDR3 size: 14 residues. CDR1 is MNHEY, CDR2 SMNVEV, per germline (reference sequence). The V and J ends lost 3 bases and 7 bases respectively, with 12 bases between them. This CDR3 is CASSFSGRDGELFF. The CDR3, as DNA: TGTGCCAGCAGTTTCTCAGGGCGGGACGGGGAGCTGTTTTTT.

The chain combines TRBV7-9 with TRBJ1-1, with D possibly TRBD1 on 6 matching bases. The germline V and J ends were trimmed by 4 bases and 3 bases, with 12 bases remaining between them. The CDR3 covers 14 residues. Germline lookup yields CDR1 SEHNR and CDR2 FQNEAQ (reference sequence). The CDR3 reads CASSSQGMHTEAFF. The CDR3 DNA reads TGTGCCAGCAGCTCTCAGGGGATGCACACTGAAGCTTTCTTT. Complete variable domain (other parts from reference TRBV7-9 and TRBJ1-1): DTGVSQNPRHKITKRGQNVTFRCDPISEHNRLYWYRQTLGQGPEFLTYFQNEAQLEKSRLLSDRFSAERPKGSFSTLEIQRTEQGDSAMYLCASSSQGMHTEAFFGQGTRLTVV.

The chain links TRBV5-1 to TRBJ1-3, with D unclear. V was pared by 1 base and J by 3 bases, with 8 bases between. Germline values: CDR1 SGHRS, CDR2 YFSETQ. CDR3 length: 14 residues. The CDR3 DNA is TGCGCCAGCAGCTTGTCGGGGTATGGAAACACCATATATTTT. Translating it yields CASSLSGYGNTIYF.

CDR3 sequence (DNA): TGCGCCAGCAGCCATAGGGACAGGGGCTACGAGCAGTACTTC. Its protein product is CASSHRDRGYEQYF. The gene calls are TRBV4-1 and TRBJ2-7, with 10 bases aligning to TRBD1. With V trimmed by 3 bases and J by 3 bases, 2 bases remained unmatched. This CDR3 spans 14 amino acids. CDR1 and CDR2 (germline): MGHRA, YSYEKL.

The chain recombines TRBV7-9 with TRBJ1-2; TRBD1 matches 8 bases. CDR1 SEHNR and CDR2 FQNEAQ come from the germline V gene (reference sequence). This CDR3 has 14 amino acids. J gave up 8 bases and V 4 bases, and 9 bases lay outside the gene matches. This chain's CDR3 is CASSSSDRGSGYTF. CDR3 nucleotides: TGTGCCAGCAGCTCCTCCGACAGGGGAAGCGGCTACACCTTC.

This clone was found a few times. J is TRBJ1-5 and V is TRBV10-3; D not resolved. The CDR3 runs 13 residues. V was clipped by 6 bases and J by 3 bases, with 9 bases between them. CDR1 and CDR2 from the germline V gene are ENHRY and SYGVKD. The CDR3 DNA reads TGTGCCATCAGATCCGGGTTCAATCAGCCCCAGCATTTT. This translates into CAIRSGFNQPQHF.

The V gene is TRBV18, the J gene TRBJ1-3; possibly TRBD1 for D (6 bases). V was clipped by 4 bases and J by 3 bases, with 13 bases between them. The CDR3 contains 15 residues. Germline CDR1 reads KGHSH; CDR2 reads LQKENI. The CDR3: CASSLGRGIGNTIYF. The DNA of the CDR3 is TGTGCCAGCTCACTGGGCAGGGGTATTGGAAACACCATATATTTT.

V usage is TRBV5-1 and J usage is TRBJ1-4; 7 bases agree with TRBD1. The CDR3 totals 17 residues. V trimming: 4 bases; J trimming: 0 bases; junction bases outside the gene matches: 9. Germline assignment: CDR1 SGHRS and CDR2 YFSETQ. The CDR3, as DNA: TGCGCCAGCAGCCCTCAGGGGGGCCCATCAACTAATGAAAAACTGTTTTTT. Its protein is CASSPQGGPSTNEKLFF.

V gene TRBV7-2 combines with J gene TRBJ2-7; TRBD1 agrees at 9 bases. The V and J ends lost 7 bases and 3 bases, in that order; junction bases with no gene match: 7. CDR3 size: 14 residues. From germline, CDR1 is SGHTA and CDR2 FQGNSA. The CDR3 here is CASNTGTGSYEQYF. The CDR3 bases are TGTGCCAGCAACACCGGGACAGGGAGCTACGAGCAGTACTTC.

This clone has more than one count but fewer than ten. The chain has TRBV19 and TRBJ1-1; D gene unclear. The CDR3 consists of 12 residues. V was pared by 4 bases and J by 6 bases, with 9 bases between. The V gene's germline CDR1 is LNHDA and CDR2 SQIVND (reference sequence). In nucleotides, the CDR3 is TGTGCCAGTAGTAATGGGCTGGCTGAAGCTTTCTTT. It codes for CASSNGLAEAFF.